This TCR beta chain emerged from a study of blood T cell repertoires in COVID-19. Germline CDR1 and CDR2: LGHNA and YNFKEQ. V shed 3 bases and J shed 8 bases, with 11 bases lying between them. CDR3 length equals 13 residues. Sequenced by immunoSEQ multiplex PCR; TCRdb stores in-frame clones only, minus some. The sample has about 210,000 clones, 70% to 90% seen once; the top ten hold 4.5% to 5.5%. Sequenced: peripheral blood. This sequence was found in a woman aged 40-49 years with acute or convalescent COVID-19. The V gene is TRBV4-2, the J gene TRBJ2-1, with D perhaps TRBD1 (5 bases). CDR3: CASSHQGIDEQFF. The CDR3 bases are TGTGCCAGCAGCCATCAGGGTATCGATGAGCAGTTCTTC.